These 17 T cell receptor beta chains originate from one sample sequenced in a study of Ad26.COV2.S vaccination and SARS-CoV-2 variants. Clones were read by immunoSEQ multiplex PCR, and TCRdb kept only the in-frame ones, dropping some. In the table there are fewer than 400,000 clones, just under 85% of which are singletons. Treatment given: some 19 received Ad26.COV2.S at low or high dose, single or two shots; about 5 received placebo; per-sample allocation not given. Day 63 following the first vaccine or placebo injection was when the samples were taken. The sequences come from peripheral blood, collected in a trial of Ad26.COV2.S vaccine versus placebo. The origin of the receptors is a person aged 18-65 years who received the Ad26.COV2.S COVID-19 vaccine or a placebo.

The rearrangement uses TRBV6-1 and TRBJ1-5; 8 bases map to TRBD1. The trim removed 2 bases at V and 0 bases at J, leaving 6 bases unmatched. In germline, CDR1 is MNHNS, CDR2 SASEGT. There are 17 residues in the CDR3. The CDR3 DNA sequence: TGTGCCAGCAGTGAATCGACAGGGGTATATAGCAATCAGCCCCAGCATTTT. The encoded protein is CASSESTGVYSNQPQHF.

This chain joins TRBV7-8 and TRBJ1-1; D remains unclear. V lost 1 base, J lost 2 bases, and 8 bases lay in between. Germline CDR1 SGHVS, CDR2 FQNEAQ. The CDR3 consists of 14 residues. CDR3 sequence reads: CASSLVLDNTEAFF. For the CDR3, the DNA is TGTGCCAGCAGCTTAGTGCTGGATAACACTGAAGCTTTCTTT. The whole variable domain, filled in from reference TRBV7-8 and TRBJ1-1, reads GAGVSQSPRYKVAKRGQDVALRCDPISGHVSLFWYQQALGQGPEFLTYFQNEAQLDKSGLPSDRFFAERPEGSVSTLKIQRTQQEDSAVYLCASSLVLDNTEAFFGQGTRLTVV.

Here the CDR3 DNA reads TGTGCCAGCAAGGAAGTGGAAGGGGGCTACACCTTC. It translates to CASKEVEGGYTF. The rearrangement joins TRBV2 to TRBJ1-2; D gene ambiguous. This CDR3 is built from 12 residues. V was trimmed by 7 bases and J by 8 bases, leaving 14 bases between them. CDR1 is SNHLY and CDR2 is FYNNEI in the germline V gene. Drawing the rest from reference TRBV2 and TRBJ1-2, the complete variable domain is EPEVTQTPSHQVTQMGQEVILRCVPISNHLYFYWYRQILGQKVEFLVSFYNNEISEKSEIFDDQFSVERPDGSNFTLKIRSTKLEDSAMYFCASKEVEGGYTFGSGTRLTVV.

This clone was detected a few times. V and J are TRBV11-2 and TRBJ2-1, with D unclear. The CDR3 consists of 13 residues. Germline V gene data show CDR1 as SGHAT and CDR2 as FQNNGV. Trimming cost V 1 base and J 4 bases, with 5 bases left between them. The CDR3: CASSLGGYNEQFF. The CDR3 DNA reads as TGTGCCAGCAGCTTAGGGGGTTACAATGAGCAGTTCTTC.

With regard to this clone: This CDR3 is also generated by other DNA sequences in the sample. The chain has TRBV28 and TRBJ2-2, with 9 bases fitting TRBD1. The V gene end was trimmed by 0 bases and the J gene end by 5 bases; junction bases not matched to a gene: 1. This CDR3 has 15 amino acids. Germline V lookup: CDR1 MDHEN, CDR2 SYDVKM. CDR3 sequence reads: CASSLWTGGTGELFF. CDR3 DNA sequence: TGTGCCAGCAGTTTATGGACAGGGGGGACCGGGGAGCTGTTTTTT.

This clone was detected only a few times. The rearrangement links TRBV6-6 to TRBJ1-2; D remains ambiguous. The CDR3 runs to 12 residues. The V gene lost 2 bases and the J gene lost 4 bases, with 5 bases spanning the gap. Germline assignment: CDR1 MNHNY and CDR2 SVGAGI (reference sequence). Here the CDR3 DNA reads TGTGCCAGCAGTTACAGGAGCTATGGCTACACCTTC. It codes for CASSYRSYGYTF.

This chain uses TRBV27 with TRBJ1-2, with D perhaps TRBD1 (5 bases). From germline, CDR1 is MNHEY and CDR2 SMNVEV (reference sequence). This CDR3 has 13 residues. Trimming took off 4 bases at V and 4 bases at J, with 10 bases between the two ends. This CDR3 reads CASSSGISYGYTF. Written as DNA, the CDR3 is TGTGCCAGCAGTTCAGGGATCTCCTATGGCTACACCTTC.

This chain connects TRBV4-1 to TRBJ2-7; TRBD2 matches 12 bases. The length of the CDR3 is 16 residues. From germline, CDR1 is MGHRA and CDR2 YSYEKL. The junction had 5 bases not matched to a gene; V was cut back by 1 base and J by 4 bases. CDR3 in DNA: TGCGCCAGCAGCCAAGGTGCGACTAGCGGGGGATACGAGCAGTACTTC. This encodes CASSQGATSGGYEQYF.

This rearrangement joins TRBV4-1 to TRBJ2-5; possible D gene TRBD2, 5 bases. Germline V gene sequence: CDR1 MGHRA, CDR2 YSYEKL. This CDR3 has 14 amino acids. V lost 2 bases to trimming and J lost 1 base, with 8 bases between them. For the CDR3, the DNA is TGCGCCAGCAGCCAAAGGGAGTTCCAAGAGACCCAGTACTTC. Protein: CASSQREFQETQYF.

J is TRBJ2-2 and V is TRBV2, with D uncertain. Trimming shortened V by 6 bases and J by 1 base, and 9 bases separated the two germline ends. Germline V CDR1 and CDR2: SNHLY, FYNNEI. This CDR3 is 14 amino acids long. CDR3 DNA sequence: TGTGCCAGCAGACCCGACATGAACACCGGGGAGCTGTTTTTT. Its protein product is CASRPDMNTGELFF.

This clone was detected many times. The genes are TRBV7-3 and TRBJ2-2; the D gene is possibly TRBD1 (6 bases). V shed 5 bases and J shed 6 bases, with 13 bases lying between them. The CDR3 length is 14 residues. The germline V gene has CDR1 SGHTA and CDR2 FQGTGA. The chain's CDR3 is CASSVDTGPGELFF. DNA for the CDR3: TGTGCCAGCAGCGTAGATACAGGGCCCGGGGAGCTGTTTTTT.

The DNA of the CDR3 is TGTGCCAGCAGCCAAGTACTGCGGGGGGGCACAGATACGCAGTATTTT. Residues: CASSQVLRGGTDTQYF. This chain links TRBV3-1 (or the pseudogene TRBV3-2) with TRBJ2-3; 8 bases are shared with TRBD2. This CDR3 region has 16 residues. V lost 1 base, J lost 1 base, and 4 bases stayed unmatched. In germline, CDR1 is LGHDT, CDR2 YNNKEL (reference sequence).

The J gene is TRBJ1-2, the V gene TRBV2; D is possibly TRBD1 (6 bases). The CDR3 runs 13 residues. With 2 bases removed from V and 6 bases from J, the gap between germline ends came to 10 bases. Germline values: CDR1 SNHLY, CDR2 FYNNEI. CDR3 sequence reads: CASSEHRDNGYTF. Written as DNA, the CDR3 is TGTGCCAGCAGTGAACACAGGGACAATGGCTACACCTTC. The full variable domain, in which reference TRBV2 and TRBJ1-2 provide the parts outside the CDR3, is EPEVTQTPSHQVTQMGQEVILRCVPISNHLYFYWYRQILGQKVEFLVSFYNNEISEKSEIFDDQFSVERPDGSNFTLKIRSTKLEDSAMYFCASSEHRDNGYTFGSGTRLTVV.

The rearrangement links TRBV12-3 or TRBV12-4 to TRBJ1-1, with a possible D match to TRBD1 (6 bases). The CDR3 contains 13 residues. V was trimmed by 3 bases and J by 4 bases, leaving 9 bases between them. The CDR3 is CASSFGGPTEAFF. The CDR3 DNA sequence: TGTGCCAGCAGTTTCGGGGGGCCCACTGAAGCTTTCTTT.

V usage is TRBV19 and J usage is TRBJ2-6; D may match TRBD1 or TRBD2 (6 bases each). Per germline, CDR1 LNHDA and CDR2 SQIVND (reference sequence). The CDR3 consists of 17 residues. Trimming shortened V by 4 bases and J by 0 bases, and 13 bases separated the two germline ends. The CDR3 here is CASSRGAGLSGANVLTF. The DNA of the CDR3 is TGTGCCAGTAGTAGGGGGGCCGGGCTCTCTGGGGCCAACGTCCTGACTTTC.

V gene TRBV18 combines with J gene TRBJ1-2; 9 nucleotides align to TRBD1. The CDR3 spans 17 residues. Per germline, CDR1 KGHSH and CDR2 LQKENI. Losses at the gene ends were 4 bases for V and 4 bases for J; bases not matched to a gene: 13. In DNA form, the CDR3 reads TGTGCCAGCTCACTCGCAATCCGGGACAGGGTTAGCTATGGCTACACCTTC. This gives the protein CASSLAIRDRVSYGYTF.

The CDR3, as DNA: TGTGCCAGCAGTTCCCCGGGGCCCTCCTACGAGCAGTACTTC. This sequence encodes CASSSPGPSYEQYF. V and J are TRBV28 and TRBJ2-7; D is possibly TRBD1 or TRBD2 (5 bases each). The V and J ends lost 4 bases and 0 bases respectively, with 10 bases between them. Germline V gene sequence: CDR1 MDHEN, CDR2 SYDVKM. The CDR3 sequence is 14 residues long.